A selection of T cell receptor beta chains follows, all from one sample in a study of T cell repertoires in cytomegalovirus infection. TCRdb called the reads again in MiXCR, with one record for every CDR3 protein. The sample has 900,000 to 950,000 distinct CDR3 sequences, about a third seen once. Their target antigens are unknown. Sequenced here: cultured CD8+ T cells from PBMCs, sampled from culture after CMV antigen stimulation. The receptor set was obtained from a human donor in good health (CMV status not recorded). Some clones in this sample may be carry-over from other donors' samples. The CDR3 runs from the conserved cysteine through the conserved F or W. A D gene is named only where the DNA matches it firmly. The size entry is marked missing in some rows and otherwise reads once, few, many or a size class.

size: NA; V: TRBV20-1; J: TRBJ2-3; D: TRBD1; DNA: TGCAGTGTCTCAGGACAGGGATTAGTTAAAGATACGCAGTATTTT; CDR3: CSVSGQGLVKDTQYF
size: once; V: TRBV5-4; J: TRBJ1-1; D: NA; DNA: TGTGCCAGCAGCTTCGAGGGGCAATTTGACACTGAAGCTTTCTTT; CDR3: CASSFEGQFDTEAFF
size: many; V: TRBV7-8; J: TRBJ1-5; D: NA; DNA: TGTGCCAGCAGCTTCCCTCCCCAGAGCAATCAGCCCCAGCATTTT; CDR3: CASSFPPQSNQPQHF
size: few; V: TRBV5-5; J: TRBJ2-3; D: NA; DNA: TGTGCCAGCAGCAGGTGGGACGCTACAGATACGCAGTATTTT; CDR3: CASSRWDATDTQYF
size: NA; V: TRBV24-1; J: TRBJ2-3; D: NA; DNA: TGTGCCACCAGTGATTTGACTGGGGAGGATACGCAGTATTTT; CDR3: CATSDLTGEDTQYF
size: NA; V: TRBV15; J: TRBJ2-4; D: TRBD1; DNA: TGTGCCACCAGCAGGGGATCCGGGACAGGGGAATATCTAGCCAAAAACATTCAGTACTTC; CDR3: CATSRGSGTGEYLAKNIQYF
size: NA; V: TRBV6-1; J: TRBJ2-5; D: NA; DNA: TGTGCCAGCAGCGAATATGAAGTGGAGACCCAGTACTTC; CDR3: CASSEYEVETQYF
size: NA; V: TRBV4-1; J: TRBJ2-6; D: NA; DNA: TGCGCCAGCAGCCAAGTACGGGGCAGGGGAATAGGTGGGGCCAACGTCCTGACTTTC; CDR3: CASSQVRGRGIGGANVLTF
size: NA; V: TRBV11-2; J: TRBJ1-2; D: NA; DNA: TGTGCCAGCAGCTTAGAACTACCCCTGAACATCTATGGCTACACCTTC; CDR3: CASSLELPLNIYGYTF
size: NA; V: TRBV5-6; J: TRBJ1-1; D: NA; DNA: TGTGCCAGCAGCTCATTAGGATTCATGAACACTGAAGCTTTCTTT; CDR3: CASSSLGFMNTEAFF
size: NA; V: TRBV10-3; J: TRBJ1-3; D: NA; DNA: TGTGCCATCAGTGAACCTCACAGGGCGGTTGGAAACACCATATATTTT; CDR3: CAISEPHRAVGNTIYF
size: many; V: TRBV7-6; J: TRBJ1-1; D: NA; DNA: TGTGCCAGCACCCAGGAGCTGAACACTGAAGCTTTCTTT; CDR3: CASTQELNTEAFF
size: many; V: TRBV7-9; J: TRBJ1-1; D: NA; DNA: TGTGCCAGCAGCTCAGACAGGAAATACACTGAAGCTTTCTTT; CDR3: CASSSDRKYTEAFF
size: NA; V: TRBV4-1; J: TRBJ2-1; D: NA; DNA: TGCGCCAGCAGCCAAGATACAGGCGCTACTGAGCAGTTCTTC; CDR3: CASSQDTGATEQFF
size: few; V: TRBV2; J: TRBJ2-3; D: TRBD1; DNA: TGTGCCAGCAGATACCGGACAGGAGATACGCAGTATTTT; CDR3: CASRYRTGDTQYF
size: NA; V: TRBV7-2; J: TRBJ2-5; D: NA; DNA: TGTGCCAGCAGCTTAGGGCCCTTGGACAGAGAAGAGACCCAGTACTTC; CDR3: CASSLGPLDREETQYF
size: many; V: TRBV7-9; J: TRBJ2-4; D: NA; DNA: TGTGCCAGCAGCTTAGTGGAAGAAGTAGCCAAAAACATTCAGTACTTC; CDR3: CASSLVEEVAKNIQYF
size: NA; V: TRBV7-6; J: TRBJ2-5; D: NA; DNA: TGTGCCAACAGCCCGCCGGGATCCCAAGAGACCCAGTACTTC; CDR3: CANSPPGSQETQYF
size: many; V: TRBV6-1; J: TRBJ2-3; D: TRBD1; DNA: TGTGCCAGCAGTTCCGGACAGGGACTCACAGATACGCAGTATTTT; CDR3: CASSSGQGLTDTQYF
size: NA; V: TRBV7-6; J: TRBJ2-3; D: TRBD2; DNA: TGTGCCAGCAGCTTGGCGGGGGAGGGAACTGGGGATACGCAGTATTTT; CDR3: CASSLAGEGTGDTQYF
size: NA; V: TRBV29-1; J: TRBJ1-2; D: TRBD1; DNA: TGCAGCGTAGCAGACAGGGTCTATGGCTACACCTTC; CDR3: CSVADRVYGYTF
size: few; V: TRBV12-3/TRBV12-4; J: TRBJ1-4; D: NA; DNA: TGTGCCAGCAGTTTAGCTGCAACTAATGAAAAACTGTTTTTT; CDR3: CASSLAATNEKLFF
size: NA; V: TRBV6-2/TRBV6-3; J: TRBJ2-2; D: TRBD2; DNA: TGTGCCAGCACCGACCCTTGGGCTAGCGGGGTGCCCGGGGAGCTGTTTTTT; CDR3: CASTDPWASGVPGELFF
size: few; V: TRBV5-5; J: TRBJ2-7; D: TRBD2; DNA: TGTGCCAGCAGCTTGGGCGGGGCCGCCGGGAGGTGGGAGCAGTACTTC; CDR3: CASSLGGAAGRWEQYF
size: NA; V: TRBV6-1; J: TRBJ2-7; D: TRBD1; DNA: TGTGCCAGCAGCTGGACAGGGAGCCACGAGCAGTACTTC; CDR3: CASSWTGSHEQYF
size: NA; V: TRBV20-1; J: TRBJ2-2; D: NA; DNA: TGCAGTGCTAGATTCTCTCCGAACACCGGGGAGCTGTTTTTT; CDR3: CSARFSPNTGELFF
size: few; V: TRBV20-1; J: TRBJ1-3; D: NA; DNA: TGCAGTGCTAGAGATCGTGAGGGGCAACTTGGAAACACCATATATTTT; CDR3: CSARDREGQLGNTIYF
size: few; V: TRBV10-1; J: TRBJ2-3; D: TRBD2; DNA: TGCGCCAGCAGCCCGTATTTAGGGACTAGCGGGCTCTGGCAGGGAGATACGCAGTATTTT; CDR3: CASSPYLGTSGLWQGDTQYF
size: NA; V: TRBV6-2/TRBV6-3; J: TRBJ2-1; D: TRBD1; DNA: TGTGCCAGCAGTTACGGGGGACAGGTCTCCTACAATGAGCAGTTCTTC; CDR3: CASSYGGQVSYNEQFF
size: NA; V: TRBV7-2; J: TRBJ1-2; D: NA; DNA: TGTGCCAGCTGGCAAACAAATGGCTACACCTTC; CDR3: CASWQTNGYTF
size: NA; V: TRBV20-1; J: TRBJ2-4; D: TRBD1; DNA: TGCAGTGCCCCGACAGGGATCGACATTCAGTACTTC; CDR3: CSAPTGIDIQYF
size: many; V: TRBV7-3; J: TRBJ1-2; D: NA; DNA: TGTGCCAGCAGCTTAAATGGCGGCTATGGCTACACCTTC; CDR3: CASSLNGGYGYTF
size: NA; V: TRBV2; J: TRBJ1-2; D: NA; DNA: TGTGCCAGCGGGGGCAGGGCAGACACCTTC; CDR3: CASGGRADTF
size: few; V: TRBV5-5; J: TRBJ2-1; D: TRBD1; DNA: TGTGCCAGCAGCTGGCCAGGGACAGGGAAAAGTGATGAGCAGTTCTTC; CDR3: CASSWPGTGKSDEQFF
size: NA; V: TRBV27; J: TRBJ2-7; D: NA; DNA: TGTGCCAGCAGCTGGGGCCCTACCCAGTACTTC; CDR3: CASSWGPTQYF
size: few; V: TRBV28; J: TRBJ2-5; D: NA; DNA: TGTGCCAGCAGTACCGTCAATTCGGCGGGGGAGACCCAGTACTTC; CDR3: CASSTVNSAGETQYF
size: many; V: TRBV7-6; J: TRBJ2-1; D: TRBD1; DNA: TGTGCCAGCAGCCACAACGGGGACAGCCACAATGAGCAGTTCTTC; CDR3: CASSHNGDSHNEQFF
size: NA; V: TRBV5-6; J: TRBJ2-4; D: TRBD1; DNA: TGTGCCAGCAGCTCCCCCGGGACAGTCAAAAACATTCAGTACTTC; CDR3: CASSSPGTVKNIQYF
size: few; V: TRBV6-8; J: TRBJ2-2; D: TRBD2; DNA: TGTGCCAGCAGTTTGTATACAAAGGAGACTAGCCTCAACACCGGGGAGCTGTTTTTT; CDR3: CASSLYTKETSLNTGELFF
size: many; V: TRBV28; J: TRBJ1-4; D: NA; DNA: TGTGCCAGCAGTTTATGGACAACAGGAAATGAAAAACTGTTTTTT; CDR3: CASSLWTTGNEKLFF
size: few; V: TRBV7-8; J: TRBJ2-3; D: NA; DNA: TGTGCCAGCAGCTTAGACGGAATCACAGATACGCAGTATTTT; CDR3: CASSLDGITDTQYF
size: once; V: TRBV13; J: TRBJ2-5; D: TRBD2; DNA: TGTGCCAGCAGCCGGGGACTAGCGGGGACAGGGCGCCAAGAGACCCAGTACTTC; CDR3: CASSRGLAGTGRQETQYF
size: NA; V: TRBV6-2/TRBV6-3; J: TRBJ1-5; D: TRBD1; DNA: TGTGCCAGCAGTAGGGGGCCTCAGAGCCAGCCCCAGCATTTT; CDR3: CASSRGPQSQPQHF
size: few; V: TRBV20-1; J: TRBJ1-1; D: NA; DNA: TGCAGTGCTAGAGATTTCCGACAGCCGAACACTGAAGCTTTCTTT; CDR3: CSARDFRQPNTEAFF
size: few; V: TRBV18; J: TRBJ2-6; D: NA; DNA: TGTGCCAGCTCACCCCCGGTGGAGGGAAGCTGGGGCCAACGTCCCGTTCAGGGCTGGACTTTC; CDR3: CASSPPVEGSWGQRPVQGWTF
size: many; V: TRBV7-2; J: TRBJ2-5; D: TRBD2; DNA: TGTGCCAGCAGCTACAACCGTGGACTAGCGGGAGAAGAGACCCAGTACTTC; CDR3: CASSYNRGLAGEETQYF
size: once; V: TRBV19; J: TRBJ2-7; D: NA; DNA: TGTGCCAGTAGTCCGCCCGGGCCCCTAGGACCCTACGAGCAGTACTTC; CDR3: CASSPPGPLGPYEQYF
size: few; V: TRBV6-1; J: TRBJ2-7; D: NA; DNA: TGTGCCAGCAGTAAGGAGCGGGCCGTCTACGAGCAGTACTTC; CDR3: CASSKERAVYEQYF
size: many; V: TRBV7-6; J: TRBJ2-3; D: TRBD1; DNA: TGTGCCAGCACCGGGACAGGGTCCGCAGGGGCCTCCACAGATACGCAGTATTTT; CDR3: CASTGTGSAGASTDTQYF
size: few; V: TRBV6-6; J: TRBJ1-3; D: NA; DNA: TGTGCCAGCTCCCGGGCTAGACATTCGCCGAGCTCTGGAAACACCATATATTTT; CDR3: CASSRARHSPSSGNTIYF
size: many; V: TRBV7-9; J: TRBJ2-5; D: NA; DNA: TGTGCCAGCAGCTGGGGGCAGGGCCAAGAGACCCAGTACTTC; CDR3: CASSWGQGQETQYF
size: few; V: TRBV5-6; J: TRBJ2-2; D: NA; DNA: TGTGCCAGCAGCTCAACTACGGTCGGGGAGCTGTTTTTT; CDR3: CASSSTTVGELFF
size: many; V: TRBV7-2; J: TRBJ1-4; D: NA; DNA: TGTGCCAGCAGCTTACTCCACGGGGCTAATGAAAAACTGTTTTTT; CDR3: CASSLLHGANEKLFF